These 17 T cell receptor beta chains were all obtained from the same sample, sequenced in a study of early T cells in non-severe SARS-CoV-2 infection. Using its own MiXCR run on the 5' RACE reads, TCRdb lists one record per CDR3 protein. Among some 85,000 distinct CDR3 sequences, roughly 13% were seen once, and the ten largest hold 1.4%. The specimen was whole blood. The origin of the receptors is an adult who was a healthcare worker with PCR-confirmed SARS-CoV-2 infection or an uninfected control (not recorded which).

CDR3 sequence: CASSPQGGFSSYEQYF. CDR3 nucleotides: TGTGCCAGCTCACCACAAGGAGGTTTTAGCTCCTACGAGCAGTACTTC. The genes are TRBV18 and TRBJ2-7; TRBD2 might be the D (5 bases). The CDR3 sequence is 16 residues long. Germline V CDR1 and CDR2: KGHSH, LQKENI. Trimming pared 1 base from V and 0 bases from J, leaving 13 bases between.

The chain is built from TRBV24-1 and TRBJ2-3, with D perhaps matching TRBD1 (6 bases). V lost 3 bases, J lost 4 bases, and 10 bases lay in between. The CDR3 sequence is 14 residues long. In germline, CDR1 is KGHDR, CDR2 SFDVKD. The CDR3 loop reads CATSDPRTADTQYF. DNA of the CDR3: TGTGCCACCAGTGATCCTAGGACAGCAGATACGCAGTATTTT.

The genes are TRBV7-9 and TRBJ2-5; 9 bases are a match to TRBD2. CDR3 length: 15 amino acids. Germline V gene data show CDR1 as SEHNR and CDR2 as FQNEAQ (reference sequence). With 1 base clipped from V and 5 bases from J, the junction kept 5 bases outside the gene matches. The CDR3 DNA is TGTGCCAGCAGCTTAGTCCTAGCGGGGAAGGAGACCCAGTACTTC. Protein product: CASSLVLAGKETQYF.

The sample holds a few counts of this clonotype. The chain employs TRBV29-1 and TRBJ2-3; D is unresolved. Trimming left V 4 bases short and J 2 bases short, with 10 bases between. Looked up from germline, CDR1 is SQVTM and CDR2 is ANQGSEA. This CDR3 is 13 amino acids long. DNA of the CDR3: TGCAGCGTTGGAGGACGGGTCACAGATACGCAGTATTTT. Translating it yields CSVGGRVTDTQYF.

This clonotype was counted between two and nine times. The chain joins TRBV11-2 to TRBJ2-7; D is tentatively TRBD1 or TRBD2 (5 bases each). The CDR3 is 14 residues long. Germline V lookup: CDR1 SGHAT, CDR2 FQNNGV. V was trimmed by 5 bases and J by 4 bases, leaving 15 bases between them. CDR3 DNA sequence: TGTGCCAGCAGCCCCGGGACGGAGTCGTACGAGCAGTACTTC. This codes for CASSPGTESYEQYF.

This chain uses TRBV9 with TRBJ1-2; 7 bases line up with TRBD1. Unmatched junction bases numbered 10, after V lost 5 bases and J lost 6 bases. The CDR3 extends over 14 amino acids. Germline V gene lookup returns CDR1 SGDLS and CDR2 YYNGEE. The CDR3, as DNA: TGTGCCAGCAGTGGACAGGAGGTATGGCATGGCTACACCTTC. This gives the protein CASSGQEVWHGYTF.

There are many counts of this clonotype. The chain is built from TRBV11-2 and TRBJ1-2; D might be TRBD1 (6 bases). The CDR3 runs to 15 residues. Between the trimmed V and J ends, which lost 1 base and 4 bases, there was a span of 13 bases. Per germline, CDR1 SGHAT and CDR2 FQNNGV. As DNA, the CDR3 is TGTGCCAGCAGCTTAGCCCTGGACAGCTCCTATGGCTACACCTTC. This sequence encodes CASSLALDSSYGYTF. Full variable domain (missing parts from reference TRBV11-2 and TRBJ1-2): EAGVAQSPRYKIIEKRQSVAFWCNPISGHATLYWYQQILGQGPKLLIQFQNNGVVDDSQLPKDRFSAERLKGVDSTLKIQPAKLEDSAVYLCASSLALDSSYGYTFGSGTRLTVV.

The table lists this clonotype with many counts. The V and J genes are TRBV12-3 or TRBV12-4 and TRBJ2-7; possible D gene TRBD2, 5 bases. The CDR3 extends over 12 amino acids. V dropped 6 bases and J dropped 7 bases, with 13 bases sitting between them. The DNA of the CDR3 is TGTGCCAGCAGCCCCCGCCAGCGGGAGCAGTACTTC. Protein: CASSPRQREQYF.

The chain couples TRBV5-1 to TRBJ1-1; D remains ambiguous. The germline V and J ends were trimmed by 0 bases and 2 bases, with 8 bases remaining between them. This CDR3 spans 14 amino acids. The V gene's germline CDR1 is SGHRS and CDR2 YFSETQ. This CDR3 is CASSLGSLNTEAFF. DNA for the CDR3: TGCGCCAGCAGCTTGGGCAGCCTCAACACTGAAGCTTTCTTT. The whole variable domain, remainder taken from reference TRBV5-1 and TRBJ1-1, is KAGVTQTPRYLIKTRGQQVTLSCSPISGHRSVSWYQQTPGQGLQFLFEYFSETQRNKGNFPGRFSGRQFSNSRSEMNVSTLELGDSALYLCASSLGSLNTEAFFGQGTRLTVV.

Ten or more counts support this clonotype. The rearrangement uses TRBV11-2 and TRBJ2-5; TRBD2 agrees at 11 bases. The CDR3 consists of 15 residues. With V trimmed by 5 bases and J by 5 bases, 7 bases remained unmatched. The germline V gene encodes CDR1 SGHAT and CDR2 FQNNGV. CDR3 DNA sequence: TGTGCCAGCAGCCGTAGCGGGGGGGCCATGGAGACCCAGTACTTC. Translated: CASSRSGGAMETQYF. Filled out from reference TRBV11-2 and TRBJ2-5, the complete variable domain reads EAGVAQSPRYKIIEKRQSVAFWCNPISGHATLYWYQQILGQGPKLLIQFQNNGVVDDSQLPKDRFSAERLKGVDSTLKIQPAKLEDSAVYLCASSRSGGAMETQYFGPGTRLLVL.

This clonotype has only a few counts. The rearrangement uses TRBV7-2 and TRBJ2-1; D gene unclear. CDR1 SGHTA and CDR2 FQGNSA come from the germline V gene. Trimming cost V 4 bases and J 11 bases, with 15 bases left between them. CDR3 size: 13 residues. The CDR3 sequence: CASSSSPDSQQFF. CDR3 in DNA: TGTGCCAGCAGCTCCTCCCCCGACTCCCAGCAGTTCTTC. The entire variable domain, with the rest obtained from reference TRBV7-2 and TRBJ2-1, is as follows: GAGVSQSPSNKVTEKGKDVELRCDPISGHTALYWYRQSLGQGLEFLIYFQGNSAPDKSGLPSDRFSAERTGGSVSTLTIQRTQQEDSAVYLCASSSSPDSQQFFGPGTRLTVL.

This rearrangement joins TRBV20-1 to TRBJ2-5; TRBD1 matches 9 bases. The CDR3 runs 14 residues. J gave up 1 base and V 6 bases, and 6 bases lay outside the gene matches. Germline loops: CDR1 DFQATT, CDR2 SNEGSKA (reference sequence). CDR3 loop: CSAGTGTPQETQYF. The CDR3 region has the DNA TGCAGTGCGGGGACAGGGACGCCCCAAGAGACCCAGTACTTC.

At least ten counts were recorded for this clonotype. This rearrangement joins TRBV5-1 to TRBJ1-1; 8 bases match TRBD1. Germline V gene sequence: CDR1 SGHRS, CDR2 YFSETQ. J gave up 3 bases and V 3 bases, and 4 bases lay outside the gene matches. The CDR3 sequence is 14 residues long. The CDR3 bases are TGCGCCAGCAGCTGGACAGGGCCGGACACTGAAGCTTTCTTT. This encodes CASSWTGPDTEAFF.

The sample holds one count of this clonotype. J is TRBJ1-1 and V is TRBV5-1; the D gene is possibly TRBD1 (5 bases). The CDR3 sequence is 18 residues long. Trimming stripped 1 base from V and 2 bases from J, with 21 bases between. The germline V gene has CDR1 SGHRS and CDR2 YFSETQ. The CDR3 DNA reads TGCGCCAGCAGCTTGAAGCCGGGCAGGGAGTCCGGCAACACTGAAGCTTTCTTT. This sequence encodes CASSLKPGRESGNTEAFF.

This clonotype was seen more than once but under ten times. The V gene is TRBV7-2, the J gene TRBJ2-7, with 12 bases lining up with TRBD2. CDR3 length equals 19 residues. The V segment lost 5 bases and the J segment 0 bases; nucleotides outside the gene matches: 14. CDR1 and CDR2 (germline): SGHTA, FQGNSA. CDR3 in DNA: TGTGCCAGCAGCCCCCTAGCGGGGGGGTCCAACCAGTACTCCTACGAGCAGTACTTC. This encodes CASSPLAGGSNQYSYEQYF.

This clonotype was recorded many times. V usage is TRBV20-1 and J usage is TRBJ2-7; TRBD1 matches 10 bases. Germline CDR1 and CDR2: DFQATT and SNEGSKA (reference sequence). Trimming cost V 3 bases and J 5 bases; bases outside gene matches: 4. The CDR3 runs 13 residues. Here the CDR3 DNA reads TGCAGTGCTAGGACAGGGGGCTGGAACGAGCAGTACTTC. Translation: CSARTGGWNEQYF.

The rearrangement joins TRBV12-3 or TRBV12-4 to TRBJ1-1, with D possibly matching TRBD1 (6 bases). With 10 bases removed from V and 10 bases from J, the gap between germline ends came to 19 bases. CDR3 length equals 12 residues. The CDR3 DNA sequence: TGTGCCATTAACCCTAGGGGGGGCCGAGCTTTCTTT. As protein: CAINPRGGRAFF.